Presented here are 20 T cell receptor gamma chains from one specimen sequenced in a study of intestinal T cells in coeliac disease. For each case, the template was genomic DNA from ten roughly 4.6-µm formalin-fixed paraffin-embedded scrolls. LymphoTrack primers amplified TRG sequences from 200 to 250 ng of biopsy DNA. TCRdb redid clone calling on the multiplex PCR reads using CATT. The data contain 800 to 1,000 gamma-chain clones, 45% to 50% of them singletons. The sequenced sample was a duodenal biopsy. The receptors were sampled from a human donor with celiac disease.

The CDR3 DNA reads TGTGCCACCTGGTCGCTAGCCACTGGTTGGTTCAAGATATTT. Amino acid sequence: CATWSLATGWFKIF. V and J are TRGV2 and TRGJP1. Germline CDR1 and CDR2: EGSNGY and YDSYNSKV. The trim removed 6 bases at V and 3 bases at J, leaving 7 bases unmatched. This CDR3 spans 14 amino acids.

CDR3 in DNA: TGTGCTGCGGTTAGACGGACTTATTATAAGAAACTCTTT. As protein: CAAVRRTYYKKLF. The V call is TRGV10, the J call TRGJ1 or TRGJ2. TRGV10 is annotated as an ORF whose role is uncertain. The CDR3 extends over 13 amino acids. The V segment lost 11 bases and the J segment 3 bases; nucleotides outside the gene matches: 11.

The gene calls are TRGV5 and TRGJ1 or TRGJ2. Germline assignment: CDR1 VINAFY and CDR2 YDVSNSKD. This CDR3 spans 14 amino acids. V lost 0 bases to trimming and J lost 8 bases; unmatched junction nucleotides: 10. CDR3: CATWDRPGINKKLF. The CDR3 nucleotides read TGTGCCACCTGGGACAGGCCTGGTATTAATAAGAAACTCTTT.

This chain uses TRGV10 with TRGJP1. TRGV10 qualifies as an ORF whose function is uncertain. V dropped 8 bases and J dropped 3; count of bases not matched to a gene: 10. This CDR3 comprises 15 residues. As DNA, the CDR3 is TGTGCTGCGTGGGGATTATGGGCCACTGGTTGGTTCAAGATATTT. Translation gives CAAWGLWATGWFKIF.

The gene calls are TRGV3 and TRGJP1. The V gene's germline CDR1 is VTNTFY and CDR2 YDVSTARD (reference sequence). The J segment lost 2 bases and the V segment lost 12 bases, leaving 21 bases of the junction unmatched. CDR3 length: 17 amino acids. CDR3 DNA sequence: TGTGCCGACCTGGGACAGGCGGGGGGGACCACTGGTTGGTTCAAGATATTT. It yields the protein CADLGQAGGTTGWFKIF.

This clone was picked up a small number of times. This may stem from a read error, because a much larger clone lies one nucleotide away. This sample also contains other DNA sequences that code for the same CDR3. The chain couples TRGV10 to TRGJP1. TRGV10 is placed among ORFs of uncertain function. The CDR3 sequence is 14 residues long. The CDR3 region has the DNA TGTGCTGCGTGGGATCGCACCACTGGTTGGTTCAAGATATTC. Encoded protein: CAAWDRTTGWFKIF.

With regard to this clone: A much larger clone lies one base from this, so it may be a read error. The sample contains more than one DNA sequence encoding this CDR3. The chain employs TRGV4 and TRGJ1 or TRGJ2. This CDR3 is built from 12 residues. Germline CDR1 and CDR2: EGSTGY and YDSYTSSV. In DNA, the CDR3 is TGTGCCACCTGGGACCCCTATTATAAGAAGCTCTTT. This translates into CATWDPYYKKLF.

With respect to this clone: Sequence at one end of the junction differs from germline and may be a read error. This chain connects TRGV3 to TRGJ1 or TRGJ2. This CDR3 has 12 residues. Germline assignment: CDR1 VTNTFY and CDR2 YDVSTARD (reference sequence). The CDR3 bases are TGTGCCACCTGGGGTAGGGGAAGGGGAAACGTCTTT. Its translation is CATWGRGRGNVF.

The chain couples TRGV10 to TRGJP1. TRGV10 is flagged as an ORF with uncertain function. The CDR3 runs to 16 residues. The trim removed 8 bases at V and 0 bases at J, leaving 10 bases unmatched. The CDR3 spells CAAWGPPYTTGWFKIF. The CDR3, as DNA: TGTGCTGCGTGGGGACCTCCGTATACCACTGGTTGGTTCAAGATATTT.

In its sample, this clone was seen once. This chain uses TRGV10 with TRGJP1. TRGV10 is marked as an open reading frame, function uncertain. J was trimmed by 6 bases and V by 8 bases; bases with no gene match: 4. The CDR3 sequence is 12 residues long. The CDR3: CAAWEAGWFKIF. Here the CDR3 DNA reads TGTGCTGCGTGGGAAGCTGGTTGGTTCAAGATATTT.

The J gene is TRGJP1, the V gene TRGV10. TRGV10 is known as an ORF, though its function is uncertain. V lost 14 bases to trimming and J lost 0 bases; unmatched junction nucleotides: 16. The CDR3 length is 16 residues. CDR3 nucleotides: TGTGCTCGCGTGGGACCTCCGTATACCACTGGTTGGTTCAAGATATTT. Translated, it gives CARVGPPYTTGWFKIF.

The rearrangement joins TRGV8 to TRGJ1 or TRGJ2. The CDR3 sequence is 19 residues long. CDR1 is VENAVY, CDR2 YDSYNSRV, per germline. Trimming removed 0 bases from V and 5 bases from J; junction bases left unmatched: 22. The CDR3 DNA sequence: TGTGCCACCTGGGATAGGCACGAGATCATTTCTCAGGATAATTATAAGAAACTCTTT. This encodes CATWDRHEIISQDNYKKLF.

V usage is TRGV8 and J usage is TRGJ1 or TRGJ2. The CDR3 length is 13 residues. V gave up 12 bases and J gave up 7 bases; unmatched junction bases: 18. Germline CDR1 VENAVY, CDR2 YDSYNSRV. The CDR3 reads CADLGVGDYKKLF. The CDR3 DNA follows: TGTGCCGACCTGGGAGTGGGGGACTATAAGAAACTCTTT.

The chain has TRGV2 and TRGJP1. V lost 5 bases to trimming and J lost 4 bases; unmatched junction nucleotides: 4. This CDR3 is built from 13 residues. Germline values: CDR1 EGSNGY, CDR2 YDSYNSKV. CDR3 region: CATWAITGWFKIF. CDR3 nucleotide sequence: TGTGCCACCTGGGCGATCACTGGTTGGTTCAAGATATTT.

This clone was seen a handful of times. A far larger clone is only one base removed, so a read error is likely. This sample includes further DNA sequences coding for the same CDR3. The chain employs TRGV10 and TRGJP1. TRGV10 is filed as an ORF, its function uncertain. The CDR3 contains 17 residues. The ends lost 8 bases at V and 2 bases at J; junction bases unmatched: 15. The CDR3 sequence is CAAWDPRTNTTGWFKIF. CDR3 nucleotide sequence: TGTGCTGCGTGGGACCCCCGGACCAACACCACTGGTTGGTTCAAGATATTT.

The sample holds a few counts of this clone. The protein in TCRdb stems from a much larger clone and differs at residue 4 from this DNA's translation, likely a read error; here the protein is translated from the DNA. This rearrangement joins TRGV5 to TRGJ1 or TRGJ2. CDR1 is VINAFY and CDR2 is YDVSNSKD in the germline V gene. The CDR3 is 13 amino acids. The CDR3 protein is CATRDSNYYKKLF. The CDR3 coding sequence is TGTGCCACCCGGGACTCGAATTATTATAAGAAACTCTTT.

J is TRGJP1 and V is TRGV2. V dropped 2 bases and J dropped 2; count of bases not matched to a gene: 14. The germline V gene encodes CDR1 EGSNGY and CDR2 YDSYNSKV. CDR3 length: 18 residues. Here the CDR3 DNA reads TGTGCCACCTGGGACGCCGCGCCCCGGATGACCACTGGTTGGTTCAAGATATTT. Its protein is CATWDAAPRMTTGWFKIF.

V and J are TRGV10 and TRGJ1 or TRGJ2. TRGV10 is placed among ORFs of uncertain function. Trimming took 8 bases from V and 11 from J; bases not matched to a gene: 13. This CDR3 comprises 12 residues. CDR3 DNA sequence: TGTGCTGCGTGGGACCTTCGGGTGGAGAAACTCTTT. This sequence encodes CAAWDLRVEKLF.

This clone is large within its sample. This chain links TRGV11 with TRGJ1 or TRGJ2. TRGV11 is annotated as an ORF whose role is uncertain. The CDR3 covers 15 residues. Trimming at V came to 0 bases and at J to 2 bases, leaving 4 bases not matched to a gene. This CDR3 is CACWIRHVYYYKKLF. In DNA form, the CDR3 reads TGTGCCTGCTGGATTAGGCACGTGTATTATTATAAGAAACTCTTT.

The chain uses TRGV5 and TRGJ1 or TRGJ2. CDR1 VINAFY and CDR2 YDVSNSKD come from the germline V gene. CDR3 size: 15 residues. Germline trimming cut 6 bases from V and 3 bases from J; bases unmatched to any gene: 14. The CDR3 region is CATWTGPALYYKKLF. As DNA, the CDR3 is TGTGCCACCTGGACAGGCCCTGCCCTTTATTATAAGAAACTCTTT.